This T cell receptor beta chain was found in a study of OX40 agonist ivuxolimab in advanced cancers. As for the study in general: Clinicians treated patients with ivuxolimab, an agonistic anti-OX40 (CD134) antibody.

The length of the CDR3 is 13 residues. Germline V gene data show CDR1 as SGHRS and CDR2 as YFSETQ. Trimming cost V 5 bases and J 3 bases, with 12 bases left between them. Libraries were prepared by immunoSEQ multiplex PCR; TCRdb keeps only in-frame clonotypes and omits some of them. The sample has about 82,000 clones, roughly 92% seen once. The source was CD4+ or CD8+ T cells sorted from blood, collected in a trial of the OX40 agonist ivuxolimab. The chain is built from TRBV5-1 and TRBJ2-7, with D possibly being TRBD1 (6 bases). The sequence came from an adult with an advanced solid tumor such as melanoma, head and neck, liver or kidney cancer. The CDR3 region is CASRRGNVYEQYF. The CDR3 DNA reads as TGCGCCAGCAGGAGGGGGAACGTCTACGAGCAGTACTTC.